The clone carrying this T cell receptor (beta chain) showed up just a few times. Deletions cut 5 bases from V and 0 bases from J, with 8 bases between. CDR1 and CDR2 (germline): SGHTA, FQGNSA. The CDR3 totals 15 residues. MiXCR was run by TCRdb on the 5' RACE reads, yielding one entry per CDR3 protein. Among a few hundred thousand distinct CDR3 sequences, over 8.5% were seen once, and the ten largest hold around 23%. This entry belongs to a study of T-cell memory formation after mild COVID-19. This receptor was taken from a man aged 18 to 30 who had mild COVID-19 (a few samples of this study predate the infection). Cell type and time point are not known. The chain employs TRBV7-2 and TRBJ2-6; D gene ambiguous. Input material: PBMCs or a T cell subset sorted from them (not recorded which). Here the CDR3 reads CASSRDSSGANVLTF. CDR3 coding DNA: TGTGCCAGCAGCCGTGATAGCTCTGGGGCCAACGTCCTGACTTTC.